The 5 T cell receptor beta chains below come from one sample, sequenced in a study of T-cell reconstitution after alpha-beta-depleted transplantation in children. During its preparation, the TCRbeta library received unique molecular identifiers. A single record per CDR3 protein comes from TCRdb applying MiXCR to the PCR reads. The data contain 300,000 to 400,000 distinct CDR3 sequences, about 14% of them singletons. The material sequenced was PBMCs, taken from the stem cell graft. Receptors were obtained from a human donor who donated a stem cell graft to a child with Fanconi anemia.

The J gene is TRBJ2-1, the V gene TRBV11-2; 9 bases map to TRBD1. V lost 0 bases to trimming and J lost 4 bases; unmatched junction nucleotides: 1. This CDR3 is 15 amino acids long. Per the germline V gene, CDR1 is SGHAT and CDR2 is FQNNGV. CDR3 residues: CASSLEDRGYNEQFF. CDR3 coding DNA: TGTGCCAGCAGCTTAGAGGACAGGGGATACAATGAGCAGTTCTTC.

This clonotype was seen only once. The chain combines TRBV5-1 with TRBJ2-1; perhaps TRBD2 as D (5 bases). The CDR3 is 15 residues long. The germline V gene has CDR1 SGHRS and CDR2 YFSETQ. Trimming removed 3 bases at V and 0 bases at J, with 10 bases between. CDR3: CASSSGLISYNEQFF. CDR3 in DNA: TGCGCCAGCAGCTCCGGACTGATCTCCTACAATGAGCAGTTCTTC. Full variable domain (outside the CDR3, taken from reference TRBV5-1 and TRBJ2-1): KAGVTQTPRYLIKTRGQQVTLSCSPISGHRSVSWYQQTPGQGLQFLFEYFSETQRNKGNFPGRFSGRQFSNSRSEMNVSTLELGDSALYLCASSSGLISYNEQFFGPGTRLTVL.

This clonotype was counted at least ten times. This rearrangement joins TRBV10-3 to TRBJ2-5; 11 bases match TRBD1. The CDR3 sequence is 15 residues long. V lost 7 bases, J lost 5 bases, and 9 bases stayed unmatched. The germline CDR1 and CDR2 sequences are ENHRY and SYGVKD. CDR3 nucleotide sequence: TGTGCCATCAATTCGGGACAGGGGGACAGTGAGACCCAGTACTTC. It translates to CAINSGQGDSETQYF.

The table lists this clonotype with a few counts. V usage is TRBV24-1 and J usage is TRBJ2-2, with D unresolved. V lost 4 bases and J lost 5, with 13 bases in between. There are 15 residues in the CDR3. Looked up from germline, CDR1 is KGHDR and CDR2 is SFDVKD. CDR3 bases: TGTGCCACCAGTGACTCGTTGGTCCTGACCGGGGAGCTGTTTTTT. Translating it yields CATSDSLVLTGELFF.

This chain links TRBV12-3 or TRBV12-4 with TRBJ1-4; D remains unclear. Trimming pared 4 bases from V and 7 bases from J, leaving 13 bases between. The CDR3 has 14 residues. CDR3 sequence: CASSWAGVGEKLFF. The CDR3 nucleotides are TGTGCCAGCAGTTGGGCGGGAGTGGGTGAAAAACTGTTTTTT.